This TCR beta chain was obtained from a study of blood T cell repertoires in COVID-19. Overall study: Sites across the United States, Italy and Spain contributed samples from acute and convalescent COVID-19. Sources were T cells, B-cell-depleted T cells, or PBMCs; the material itself was cDNA or gDNA.

This clone occurred a few times. With V trimmed by 7 bases and J by 11 bases, 21 bases remained unmatched. CDR1 MDHEN and CDR2 SYDVKM come from the germline V gene. CDR3 length: 17 amino acids. Authors' data handling: Cell counts per sample came from amplifying reference gene primers. Generated by immunoSEQ multiplex PCR, the TCRdb table keeps only in-frame clones and is missing some. From that table come the V and J calls and clone size; the DNA was used to work out D and trimming. The sample yields about 140,000 clones, roughly 86% seen once. The V and J genes are TRBV28 and TRBJ1-1, with TRBD1 matching over 11 bases. The clonotype was recovered from a human donor in a cohort sampled during active COVID-19. The specimen sequenced was peripheral blood. For the CDR3, the DNA is TGTGCCAGCACTCTTTATGGTGGTCGCGGACAGGGGGCCGGGGCTTTCTTT. Translating gives CASTLYGGRGQGAGAFF.